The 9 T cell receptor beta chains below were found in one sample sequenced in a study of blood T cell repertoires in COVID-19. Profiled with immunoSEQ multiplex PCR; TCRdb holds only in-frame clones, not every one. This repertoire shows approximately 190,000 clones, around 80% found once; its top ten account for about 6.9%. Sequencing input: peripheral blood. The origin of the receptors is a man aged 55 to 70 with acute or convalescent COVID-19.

The CDR3 DNA reads TGTGCCAGCAGCGTAGGAGACAGAACCAACTATGGCTACACCTTC. It yields the protein CASSVGDRTNYGYTF. V and J are TRBV9 and TRBJ1-2; possible D gene TRBD1, 5 bases. The CDR3 length is 15 residues. Germline assignment: CDR1 SGDLS and CDR2 YYNGEE. Deletions cut 0 bases from V and 2 bases from J, with 11 bases between.

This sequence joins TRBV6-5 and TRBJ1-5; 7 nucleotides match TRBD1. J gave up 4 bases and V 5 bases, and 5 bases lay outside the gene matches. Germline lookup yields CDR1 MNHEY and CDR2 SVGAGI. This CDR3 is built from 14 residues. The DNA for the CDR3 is TGTGCCAGCAGTAGGACACAGGGGAATCAGCCCCAGCATTTT. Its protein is CASSRTQGNQPQHF.

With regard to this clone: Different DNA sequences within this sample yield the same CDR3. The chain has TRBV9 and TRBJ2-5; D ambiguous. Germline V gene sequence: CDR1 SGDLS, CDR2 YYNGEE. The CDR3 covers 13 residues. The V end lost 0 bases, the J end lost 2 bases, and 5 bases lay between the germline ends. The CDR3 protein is CASSVGQQETQYF. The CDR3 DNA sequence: TGTGCCAGCAGCGTAGGGCAACAAGAGACCCAGTACTTC.

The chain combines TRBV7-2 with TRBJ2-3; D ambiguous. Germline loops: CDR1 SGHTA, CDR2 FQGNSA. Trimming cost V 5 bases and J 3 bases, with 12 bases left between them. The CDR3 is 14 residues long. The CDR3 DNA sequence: TGTGCCAGCAGCCCCATTTTGGCAACAGATACGCAGTATTTT. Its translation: CASSPILATDTQYF.

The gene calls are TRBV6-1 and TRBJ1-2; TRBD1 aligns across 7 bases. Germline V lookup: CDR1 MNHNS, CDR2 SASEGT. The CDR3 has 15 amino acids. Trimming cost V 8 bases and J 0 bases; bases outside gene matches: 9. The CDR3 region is CASLSTGEANYGYTF. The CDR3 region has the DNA TGTGCCAGCTTAAGCACAGGGGAAGCTAACTATGGCTACACCTTC.

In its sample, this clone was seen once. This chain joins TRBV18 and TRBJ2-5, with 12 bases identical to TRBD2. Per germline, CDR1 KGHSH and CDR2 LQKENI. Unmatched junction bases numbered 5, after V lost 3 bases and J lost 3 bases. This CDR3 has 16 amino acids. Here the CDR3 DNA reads TGTGCCAGCTCACCGACTAGCGGGGGTTCGGAAGAGACCCAGTACTTC. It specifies CASSPTSGGSEETQYF.

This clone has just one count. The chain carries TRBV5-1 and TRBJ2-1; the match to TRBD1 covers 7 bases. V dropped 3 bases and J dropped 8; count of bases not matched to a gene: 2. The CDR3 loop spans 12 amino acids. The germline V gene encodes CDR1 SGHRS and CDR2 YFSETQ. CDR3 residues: CASSWTGDEQFF. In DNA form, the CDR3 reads TGCGCCAGCAGCTGGACAGGCGATGAGCAGTTCTTC.

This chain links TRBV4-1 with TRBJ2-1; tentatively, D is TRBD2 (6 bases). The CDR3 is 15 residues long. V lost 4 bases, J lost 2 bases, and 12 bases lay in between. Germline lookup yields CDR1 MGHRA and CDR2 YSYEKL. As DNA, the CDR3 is TGCGCCAGCAGCCCCCCGGGGGTGACCTACAATGAGCAGTTCTTC. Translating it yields CASSPPGVTYNEQFF.

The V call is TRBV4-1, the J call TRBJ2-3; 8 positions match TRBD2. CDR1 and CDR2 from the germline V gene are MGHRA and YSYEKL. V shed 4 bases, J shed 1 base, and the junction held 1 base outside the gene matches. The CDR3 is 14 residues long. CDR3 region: CASSLSGGTDTQYF. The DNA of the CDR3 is TGCGCCAGCAGCCTTAGCGGGGGCACAGATACGCAGTATTTT.